This T cell receptor (beta chain) was recovered during a study of shared clonotypes between healthy human individuals. Study-wide background: Donor ages ranged 18 to 49 years: a couple of women, a few men.

Study outcomes and limitations: Non-shared clonotypes displayed generation probabilities falling below those of clonotypes present in all four donors. An anticipated effect of sequencing depth on clonotype sharing among donors was recognized. Naive subsets typically showed greater estimated richness than memory subsets.

The method was immunoSEQ multiplex PCR; TCRdb's version includes in-frame clones alone and lacks a portion of them. The sample includes about 590,000 clones, nearly 97% of them seen just once. Regarding this clone: Its target is unknown.

Naive CD8 cells were CD45RO-negative, positively selected for CCR7, excluding terminally differentiated effector memory CD45RA+ cells. The CDR3 is 13 amino acids. V shed 0 bases and J shed 2 bases, with 5 bases lying between them. Germline values: CDR1 SGHNT, CDR2 YYREEE (reference sequence). This clonotype was sampled from a woman aged 30 to 39 in good health. V and J are TRBV5-4 and TRBJ1-2; D gene uncertain. Input material: naive CD8+ T cells sorted from blood. CDR3 nucleotide sequence: TGTGCCAGCAGCTTGGTGGGCAACTATGGCTACACCTTC. The encoded protein is CASSLVGNYGYTF.